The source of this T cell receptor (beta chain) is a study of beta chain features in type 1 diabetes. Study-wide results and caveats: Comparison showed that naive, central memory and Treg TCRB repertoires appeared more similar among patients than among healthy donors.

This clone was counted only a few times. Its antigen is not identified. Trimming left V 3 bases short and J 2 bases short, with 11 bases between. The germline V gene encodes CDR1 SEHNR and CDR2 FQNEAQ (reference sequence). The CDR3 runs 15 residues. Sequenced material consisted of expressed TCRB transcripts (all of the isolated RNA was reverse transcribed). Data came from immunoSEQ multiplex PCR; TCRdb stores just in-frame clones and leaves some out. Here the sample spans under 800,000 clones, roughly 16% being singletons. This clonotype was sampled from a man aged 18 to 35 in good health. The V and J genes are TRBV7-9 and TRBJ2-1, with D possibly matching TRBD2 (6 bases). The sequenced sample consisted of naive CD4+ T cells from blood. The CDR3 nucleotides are TGTGCCAGCAGCTTGGAGGGCCGAACCTACAATGAGCAGTTCTTC. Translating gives CASSLEGRTYNEQFF.